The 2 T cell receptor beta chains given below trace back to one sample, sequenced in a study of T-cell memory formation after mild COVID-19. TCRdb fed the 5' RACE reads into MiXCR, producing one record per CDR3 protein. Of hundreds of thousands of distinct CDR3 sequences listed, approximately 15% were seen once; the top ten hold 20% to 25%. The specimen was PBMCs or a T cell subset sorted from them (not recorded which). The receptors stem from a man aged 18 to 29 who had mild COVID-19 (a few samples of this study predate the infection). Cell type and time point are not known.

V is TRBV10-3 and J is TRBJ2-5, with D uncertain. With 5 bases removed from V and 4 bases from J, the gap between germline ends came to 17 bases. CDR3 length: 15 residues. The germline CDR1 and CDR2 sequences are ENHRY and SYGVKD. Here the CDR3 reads CAISSDLIEAETQYF. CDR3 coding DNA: TGTGCCATCAGTTCAGACTTAATCGAGGCAGAGACCCAGTACTTC.

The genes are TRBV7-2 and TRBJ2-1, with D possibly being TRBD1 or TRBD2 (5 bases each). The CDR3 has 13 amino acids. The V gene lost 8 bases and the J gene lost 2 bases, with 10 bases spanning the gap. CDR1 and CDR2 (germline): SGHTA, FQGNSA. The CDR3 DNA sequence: TGTGCCAGCCACGGGGCCGCCTACAATGAGCAGTTCTTC. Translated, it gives CASHGAAYNEQFF. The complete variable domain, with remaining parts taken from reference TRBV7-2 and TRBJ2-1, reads GAGVSQSPSNKVTEKGKDVELRCDPISGHTALYWYRQSLGQGLEFLIYFQGNSAPDKSGLPSDRFSAERTGGSVSTLTIQRTQQEDSAVYLCASHGAAYNEQFFGPGTRLTVL.